The 31 T cell receptor beta chains reported below all come from one sample, sequenced in a study of T cell clonotyping in hematopoietic cell transplantation. Time point indicated: recipient sample about 28 days before transplant, after cytoreduction. Generated by immunoSEQ multiplex PCR, the TCRdb table keeps only in-frame clones and is missing some. The sample carries some 26,000 clones, about four fifths recorded once. This specimen was peripheral blood mononuclear cells, taken before stem cell transplant. These receptors were collected from a man aged 35-49 years with acute myeloid leukemia. Some clones in this sample may be carry-over from other donors' samples.

V usage is TRBV28 and J usage is TRBJ1-2; D is undetermined. This CDR3 has 11 amino acids. The germline V and J ends were trimmed by 6 bases and 3 bases, with 5 bases remaining between them. Germline V CDR1 and CDR2: MDHEN, SYDVKM. The CDR3 loop reads CASSSDYGYTF. The DNA of the CDR3 is TGTGCCAGCAGCAGCGACTATGGCTACACCTTC.

The genes are TRBV7-8 and TRBJ1-1; D ambiguous. The germline V and J ends were trimmed by 5 bases and 2 bases, with 12 bases remaining between them. The CDR3 extends over 14 amino acids. Germline CDR1 reads SGHVS; CDR2 reads FQNEAQ. The CDR3 DNA is TGTGCCAGCAGCAACGGCGCGGGAAACACTGAAGCTTTCTTT. Protein: CASSNGAGNTEAFF.

The gene calls are TRBV7-9 and TRBJ1-1; D is unclear. Germline V lookup: CDR1 SEHNR, CDR2 FQNEAQ (reference sequence). V gave up 3 bases and J gave up 2 bases, with 4 bases separating them. The CDR3 has 12 residues. CDR3 sequence reads: CASSLINTEAFF. CDR3 nucleotide sequence: TGTGCCAGCAGCTTGATTAACACTGAAGCTTTCTTT. The full variable domain, its missing parts supplied by reference TRBV7-9 and TRBJ1-1, is DTGVSQNPRHKITKRGQNVTFRCDPISEHNRLYWYRQTLGQGPEFLTYFQNEAQLEKSRLLSDRFSAERPKGSFSTLEIQRTEQGDSAMYLCASSLINTEAFFGQGTRLTVV.

This chain uses TRBV28 with TRBJ1-5; TRBD1 agrees at 7 bases. There are 16 residues in the CDR3. In germline, CDR1 is MDHEN, CDR2 SYDVKM. The V segment lost 3 bases and the J segment 6 bases; nucleotides outside the gene matches: 11. CDR3 residues: CASSFARGRGSQPQHF. The CDR3, as DNA: TGTGCCAGCAGTTTCGCTAGGGGGCGCGGAAGTCAGCCCCAGCATTTT. Full variable domain (remainder filled in from reference TRBV28 and TRBJ1-5): DVKVTQSSRYLVKRTGEKVFLECVQDMDHENMFWYRQDPGLGLRLIYFSYDVKMKEKGDIPEGYSVSREKKERFSLILESASTNQTSMYLCASSFARGRGSQPQHFGDGTRLSIL.

V gene TRBV30 combines with J gene TRBJ2-7; D might be TRBD1 (8 bases). The ends were cut back, 2 bases at V and 3 bases at J, with 14 bases in the middle. Germline V gene sequence: CDR1 GTSNPN, CDR2 SVGIG (reference sequence). This CDR3 is built from 14 residues. CDR3 sequence reads: CAWSKAGQVYEQYF. CDR3 sequence (DNA): TGTGCCTGGAGTAAAGCGGGACAGGTCTACGAGCAGTACTTC.

This clone was recorded once. V and J are TRBV10-3 and TRBJ2-2; TRBD2 agrees at 7 bases. The CDR3 length is 15 residues. Unmatched junction bases numbered 3, after V lost 1 base and J lost 4 bases. The germline V gene encodes CDR1 ENHRY and CDR2 SYGVKD. Here the CDR3 DNA reads TGTGCCATCAGTGAGTTTGGCGGGGGCACCGGGGAGCTGTTTTTT. Translated: CAISEFGGGTGELFF.

The chain uses TRBV11-2 and TRBJ2-3, with a weak D call TRBD2 (5 bases). The length of the CDR3 is 16 residues. With 4 bases removed from V and 3 bases from J, the gap between germline ends came to 17 bases. Germline-derived CDR1 and CDR2 are SGHAT and FQNNGV. The CDR3 sequence: CASSSIGGRLTDTQYF. In DNA form, the CDR3 reads TGTGCCAGCAGCTCGATTGGAGGTCGACTTACAGATACGCAGTATTTT.

V usage is TRBV25-1 and J usage is TRBJ2-3; 9 bases agree with TRBD1. V trimming: 4 bases; J trimming: 1 base; junction bases outside the gene matches: 12. Germline V lookup: CDR1 MGHDK, CDR2 SYGVNS. The CDR3 totals 18 residues. The CDR3 protein is CASSGPVRDRVGTDTQYF. As DNA, the CDR3 is TGTGCCAGCAGTGGGCCGGTGCGGGACAGGGTGGGCACAGATACGCAGTATTTT.

CDR3 loop: CASSVPPGQGNYEQYF. The CDR3 region has the DNA TGTGCCAGCAGTGTACCACCGGGACAGGGGAACTACGAGCAGTACTTC. The chain joins TRBV6-1 to TRBJ2-7; 10 nucleotides match TRBD1. CDR3 length: 16 amino acids. V was pared by 4 bases and J by 3 bases, with 9 bases of the junction left unmatched. The germline V gene encodes CDR1 MNHNS and CDR2 SASEGT.

This chain joins TRBV9 and TRBJ2-5, with D perhaps assigned TRBD1 or TRBD2 (5 bases each). Germline V gene lookup returns CDR1 SGDLS and CDR2 YYNGEE. V was cut by 4 bases and J by 4 bases, with 20 bases left in between. The CDR3 sequence is 16 residues long. Here the CDR3 reads CASSTSRDPFGETQYF. The CDR3 DNA sequence: TGTGCCAGCAGCACCTCCCGGGACCCTTTCGGAGAGACCCAGTACTTC.

This rearrangement joins TRBV27 to TRBJ2-3; possible D gene TRBD2, 5 bases. This CDR3 has 14 residues. V was cut by 5 bases and J by 6 bases, with 15 bases left in between. Germline V gene sequence: CDR1 MNHEY, CDR2 SMNVEV (reference sequence). CDR3 sequence reads: CASSRFGGGDTQYF. DNA of the CDR3: TGTGCCAGCAGTCGATTTGGAGGTGGTGATACGCAGTATTTT.

The genes are TRBV27 and TRBJ1-5; D possibly corresponds to TRBD1 (6 bases). This CDR3 has 14 residues. CDR1 and CDR2 (germline): MNHEY, SMNVEV (reference sequence). V was pared by 4 bases and J by 6 bases, with 13 bases between. The CDR3 sequence is CASSWGAEGQPQHF. CDR3 nucleotides: TGTGCCAGCAGTTGGGGGGCGGAGGGTCAGCCCCAGCATTTT.

Only a few counts were recorded for this clone. The chain couples TRBV6-6 to TRBJ1-2; 8 nucleotides agree with TRBD1. This CDR3 has 16 amino acids. Germline V gives CDR1 MNHNY, CDR2 SVGAGI (reference sequence). The trim removed 5 bases at V and 3 bases at J, leaving 11 bases unmatched. In DNA, the CDR3 is TGTGCCAGCAGTGCACACACAGGGGGAGGTTACTATGGCTACACCTTC. Amino acids: CASSAHTGGGYYGYTF.

The chain recombines TRBV11-2 with TRBJ2-7; D is unresolved. The germline gives CDR1 SGHAT, CDR2 FQNNGV. The length of the CDR3 is 11 residues. Deletions cut 2 bases from V and 7 bases from J, with 6 bases between. Here the CDR3 reads CASSLMGEQYF. DNA of the CDR3: TGTGCCAGCAGCTTAATGGGGGAGCAGTACTTC. Using reference TRBV11-2 and TRBJ2-7 for the parts outside the CDR3, the full variable domain is EAGVAQSPRYKIIEKRQSVAFWCNPISGHATLYWYQQILGQGPKLLIQFQNNGVVDDSQLPKDRFSAERLKGVDSTLKIQPAKLEDSAVYLCASSLMGEQYFGPGTRLTVT.

V and J are TRBV18 and TRBJ1-2; D not resolved. Between the trimmed V and J ends, which lost 4 bases and 1 base, there was a span of 10 bases. There are 14 residues in the CDR3. CDR1 is KGHSH, CDR2 LQKENI, per germline. The CDR3 bases are TGTGCCAGCTCACGGGCAGCGGATAACTATGGCTACACCTTC. This gives the protein CASSRAADNYGYTF. Together with reference TRBV18 and TRBJ1-2, the CDR3 gives the full variable domain: NAGVMQNPRHLVRRRGQEARLRCSPMKGHSHVYWYRQLPEEGLKFMVYLQKENIIDESGMPKERFSAEFPKEGPSILRIQQVVRGDSAAYFCASSRAADNYGYTFGSGTRLTVV.

This chain uses TRBV27 with TRBJ2-7; D remains ambiguous. The CDR3 contains 16 residues. Germline-derived CDR1 and CDR2 are MNHEY and SMNVEV (reference sequence). V lost 5 bases and J 3 bases, leaving 20 bases between the germline ends. The CDR3 bases are TGTGCCAGCAGTCCCAGAGTCGGTCCACCGAACTACGAGCAGTACTTC. This translates into CASSPRVGPPNYEQYF.

The V and J genes are TRBV19 and TRBJ2-5; 9 bases match TRBD2. In germline, CDR1 is LNHDA, CDR2 SQIVND (reference sequence). V lost 4 bases and J lost 6; bases outside the gene matches: 3. CDR3 length: 13 amino acids. For the CDR3, the DNA is TGTGCCAGTAGTAGCGGGGGGGGAAAGACCCAGTACTTC. As protein: CASSSGGGKTQYF.

The chain recombines TRBV2 with TRBJ2-3; 7 bases are a match to TRBD2. Trimming at V came to 8 bases and at J to 1 base, leaving 0 bases not matched to a gene. Germline CDR1 and CDR2: SNHLY and FYNNEI. The CDR3 has 12 amino acids. The DNA for the CDR3 is TGTGCCAGCCGGGAGGGCACAGATACGCAGTATTTT. It is translated as CASREGTDTQYF.

V is TRBV29-1 and J is TRBJ2-7, with D perhaps given as TRBD1 or TRBD2 (5 bases each). Trimming removed 0 bases from V and 0 bases from J, with 12 bases in between. The CDR3 length is 15 residues. The V gene's germline CDR1 is SQVTM and CDR2 ANQGSEA. The CDR3, as DNA: TGCAGCGTTGAAGAGGGACGGCCGAGCTCCTACGAGCAGTACTTC. Translation: CSVEEGRPSSYEQYF.

The chain has TRBV7-2 and TRBJ1-1; perhaps TRBD1 as D (5 bases). The CDR3 totals 14 residues. V dropped 1 base and J dropped 8 bases, with 14 bases sitting between them. Germline CDR1 and CDR2: SGHTA and FQGNSA. The DNA for the CDR3 is TGTGCCAGCAGCTTAGTCCGAGGTTGGGACGAAGCTTTCTTT. Residues: CASSLVRGWDEAFF.

This sequence joins TRBV7-2 and TRBJ2-3; D gene unclear. Germline V gives CDR1 SGHTA, CDR2 FQGNSA. The CDR3 extends over 13 amino acids. V lost 1 base, J lost 3 bases, and 5 bases lay in between. The CDR3, as DNA: TGTGCCAGCAGCTTAGATTGGACAGATACGCAGTATTTT. Its protein is CASSLDWTDTQYF.

The V call is TRBV28, the J call TRBJ1-2; possibly TRBD1 for D (6 bases). Germline assignment: CDR1 MDHEN and CDR2 SYDVKM. Trimming stripped 8 bases from V and 6 bases from J, with 16 bases between. The CDR3 is 13 amino acids. The CDR3 DNA reads TGTGCCAGCCATACAGGGACGGCTCATGGCTACACCTTC. This gives the protein CASHTGTAHGYTF.

The chain is built from TRBV9 and TRBJ1-2; D gene ambiguous. The CDR3 has 12 amino acids. V was shortened by 1 base and J by 2 bases, with 3 bases between the two germline ends. Germline V gene lookup returns CDR1 SGDLS and CDR2 YYNGEE. The DNA of the CDR3 is TGTGCCAGCAGCGTAACGAACTATGGCTACACCTTC. Translating it yields CASSVTNYGYTF.

V is TRBV5-6 and J is TRBJ2-1, with no clear D. From germline, CDR1 is SGHDT and CDR2 YYEEEE. The CDR3 runs 14 residues. Trimming removed 0 bases from V and 4 bases from J, with 8 bases in between. Here the CDR3 DNA reads TGTGCCAGCAGCTTGGGACGGATATACAATGAGCAGTTCTTC. This gives the protein CASSLGRIYNEQFF.

A few counts support this clone. The chain is built from TRBV10-3 and TRBJ1-5, with D perhaps matching TRBD1 (5 bases). V lost 2 bases to trimming and J lost 6 bases, with 8 bases between them. This CDR3 has 13 residues. CDR1 and CDR2 (germline): ENHRY, SYGVKD. The CDR3 spells CAISETGTQPQHF. The CDR3 coding sequence is TGTGCCATCAGTGAGACAGGTACTCAGCCCCAGCATTTT.

The CDR3 region is CASSLVGAGQPQHF. As DNA, the CDR3 is TGTGCCAGCAGCTTGGTGGGGGCCGGTCAGCCCCAGCATTTT. J is TRBJ1-5 and V is TRBV5-6; D possibly corresponds to TRBD1 (6 bases). This CDR3 is built from 14 residues. The germline V and J ends were trimmed by 0 bases and 6 bases, with 10 bases remaining between them. Per germline, CDR1 SGHDT and CDR2 YYEEEE.

CDR3 nucleotide sequence: TGCGCCAGCAGTTACAATGGCGACGGGAACACTGAAGCTTTCTTT. Translated: CASSYNGDGNTEAFF. The V gene is TRBV5-1, the J gene TRBJ1-1; D unresolved. V was clipped by 5 bases and J by 1 base, with 15 bases between them. Germline V lookup: CDR1 SGHRS, CDR2 YFSETQ. The CDR3 is 15 residues long.

V is TRBV28 and J is TRBJ2-7; 9 bases fit TRBD1. Germline V gene lookup returns CDR1 MDHEN and CDR2 SYDVKM. With 4 bases clipped from V and 7 bases from J, the junction kept 11 bases outside the gene matches. The CDR3 sequence is 15 residues long. The CDR3, as DNA: TGTGCCAGCAGTTCGACAAGGACAGGGGTAGAAGAGCAGTACTTC. This codes for CASSSTRTGVEEQYF.

The chain couples TRBV11-1 to TRBJ2-3; no clear D. The CDR3 is made up of 15 amino acids. Germline V lookup: CDR1 SGHAT, CDR2 FQDESV (reference sequence). V gave up 1 base and J gave up 4 bases, with 12 bases separating them. The CDR3 loop is CASSLGRGQADTQYF. CDR3 in DNA: TGTGCCAGCAGCTTAGGGCGCGGCCAGGCAGATACGCAGTATTTT.

V gene TRBV30 combines with J gene TRBJ2-2; 12 nucleotides agree with TRBD1. V shed 3 bases and J 7 bases; nucleotides not matched to a gene: 12. CDR1 GTSNPN and CDR2 SVGIG come from the germline V gene (reference sequence). The CDR3 is made up of 17 amino acids. The CDR3 spells CAWRRDGTGGFGGELFF. Written as DNA, the CDR3 is TGTGCCTGGAGACGTGACGGGACAGGGGGCTTCGGCGGGGAGCTGTTTTTT.

The V gene is TRBV6-5, the J gene TRBJ1-2, with a possible D match to TRBD1 (6 bases). Trimming removed 0 bases from V and 3 bases from J, with 8 bases in between. Germline V CDR1 and CDR2: MNHEY, SVGAGI. This CDR3 contains 14 residues. CDR3 sequence: CASSYSGGDYGYTF. The CDR3 bases are TGTGCCAGCAGTTACTCCGGGGGCGACTATGGCTACACCTTC.